This TCR beta chain was retrieved from a study of cytomegalovirus exposure and HLA in healthy donors. A word on this clone: Its antigen is still unknown.

The CDR3 is made up of 15 amino acids. Germline assignment: CDR1 SGHAT and CDR2 FQNNGV. Germline trimming cut 1 base from V and 5 bases from J; bases unmatched to any gene: 6. Study outcomes and limitations: A prior analysis recorded that most TCR beta V segments were productive about 87% or about 30% of the time.

This PCR relied on a set of 60 Vbeta primers and 13 Jbeta primers. The method was immunoSEQ multiplex PCR; TCRdb's version includes in-frame clones alone and lacks a portion of them. This sample has 100,000 to 120,000 clones; around 80% occur once, and the top ten carry 2.1%. The chain employs TRBV11-2 and TRBJ2-5; 8 bases are shared with TRBD2. The sequence was obtained from a young man in good health and CMV-seronegative. Sequencing was performed on PBMCs. The CDR3 protein is CASSLAGGPLETQYF. The CDR3 coding sequence is TGTGCCAGCAGCTTAGCGGGGGGGCCCCTTGAGACCCAGTACTTC.